This TCR beta chain was captured by sequencing in a study of CD8 T cells in Susac syndrome. Random hexamers were used to reverse transcribe an amount of about 0.45 to 1 ug RNA. One entry per CDR3 protein, called by TCRdb with MiXCR from the immunoSEQ multiplex PCR reads. The table shows a few hundred thousand distinct CDR3 sequences, with approximately 95% occurring only once. Patients with stable or active relapsing-remitting disease, all of them treatment-naive, made up the multiple sclerosis controls. Negative isolation was applied to CD8+ and CD4+ T cells, and FACS enrichment was applied to TEMRA cells. The CDR3 runs 12 residues. V gave up 5 bases and J gave up 2 bases; unmatched junction bases: 3. Germline V gene data show CDR1 as DFQATT and CDR2 as SNEGSKA (reference sequence).

Material: CD4+ T cells from PBMCs. This rearrangement joins TRBV20-1 to TRBJ2-7; 7 nucleotides align to TRBD1. This clonotype originated in a human donor with multiple sclerosis. The CDR3 DNA sequence: TGCAGTGCTGAGGACAGGCCCTACGAGCAGTACTTC. It is translated as CSAEDRPYEQYF.